This TCR beta chain was sequenced for a study of T cells after yellow fever vaccination. The study's findings and limits: Researchers cautioned that FACS-sorted repertoires could harbor abundant clonotypes contaminating from the bulk population.

This clonotype turned up a few times. Its antigen is currently unknown. Template switching with 5'RACE generated the TCR cDNA and added a universal primer site and UMIs. TCRdb reprocessed the 5' RACE reads via MiXCR and lists one record per CDR3 protein. The repertoire holds approximately 74,000 distinct CDR3 sequences, with around 7% as singletons. The CDR3 totals 15 residues. Trimming shortened V by 0 bases and J by 4 bases, and 11 bases separated the two germline ends. Germline-derived CDR1 and CDR2 are SGHTA and FQGNSA. The source material was CD8+ T cells sorted from PBMCs, sampled less than 6 days after the first yellow fever vaccination. The chain joins TRBV7-2 to TRBJ2-3, with D possibly being TRBD1 (5 bases). This clonotype originated in a man between 18 and 29 years old who received the YFV17D yellow fever vaccine. The CDR3 sequence: CASSLARVLADTQYF. The CDR3 region has the DNA TGTGCCAGCAGCTTAGCCAGGGTGTTGGCAGATACGCAGTATTTT.